Listed here is a single T cell receptor beta chain. The data originate from a study of blood T cell repertoires in COVID-19. Study details: The United States, Italy and Spain provided the acute and convalescent COVID-19 samples. PBMCs, B-cell-depleted T cells, or T cells were the source of the cDNA or gDNA that made up the material.

As handled by the study authors: Nucleated cell counts were estimated from reference gene primer amplification. TCRdb keeps only in-frame clones here, not all; method: immunoSEQ multiplex PCR. V and J calls and clone size are as listed in that table; D and trimming were resolved from the DNA. Found here are 70,000 or so clones, about 89% of them singletons; the top ten hold less than 0.65%. This CDR3 contains 17 residues. Germline CDR1 reads LGHNT; CDR2 reads FRNRAP. The ends lost 0 bases at V and 5 bases at J; junction bases unmatched: 11. The source of this sequence is a man aged 55 to 70 with acute or convalescent COVID-19. The chain is built from TRBV12-5 and TRBJ2-7, with 9 bases identical to TRBD1. The source material was peripheral blood. Here the CDR3 DNA reads TGTGCTAGTGGTTTGGTATTTGAGGGACAGGGTAGAAACGAGCAGTACTTC. Residues: CASGLVFEGQGRNEQYF.